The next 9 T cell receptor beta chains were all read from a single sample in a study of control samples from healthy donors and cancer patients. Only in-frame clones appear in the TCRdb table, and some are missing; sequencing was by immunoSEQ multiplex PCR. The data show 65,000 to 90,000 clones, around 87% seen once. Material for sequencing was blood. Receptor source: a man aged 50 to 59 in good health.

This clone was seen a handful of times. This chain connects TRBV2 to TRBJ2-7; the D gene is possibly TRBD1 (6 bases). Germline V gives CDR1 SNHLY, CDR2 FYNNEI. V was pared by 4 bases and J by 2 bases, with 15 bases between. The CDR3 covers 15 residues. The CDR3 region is CASSVQGILAYEQYV. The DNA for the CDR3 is TGTGCCAGCAGTGTGCAGGGGATTTTAGCCTACGAGCAGTACGTC.

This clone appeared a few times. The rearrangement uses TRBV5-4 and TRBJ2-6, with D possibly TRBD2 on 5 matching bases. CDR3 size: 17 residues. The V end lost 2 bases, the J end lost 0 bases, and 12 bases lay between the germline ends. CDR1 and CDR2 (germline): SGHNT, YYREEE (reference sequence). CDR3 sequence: CASSLGLESSGANVLTF. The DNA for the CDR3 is TGTGCCAGCAGCTTAGGACTGGAGAGCTCTGGGGCCAACGTCCTGACTTTC.

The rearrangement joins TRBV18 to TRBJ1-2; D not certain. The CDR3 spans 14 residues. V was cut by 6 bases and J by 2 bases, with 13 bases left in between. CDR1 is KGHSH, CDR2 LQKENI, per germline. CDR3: CASSQVTDNYGYTF. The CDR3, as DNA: TGTGCCAGCTCTCAGGTGACGGACAACTATGGCTACACCTTC.

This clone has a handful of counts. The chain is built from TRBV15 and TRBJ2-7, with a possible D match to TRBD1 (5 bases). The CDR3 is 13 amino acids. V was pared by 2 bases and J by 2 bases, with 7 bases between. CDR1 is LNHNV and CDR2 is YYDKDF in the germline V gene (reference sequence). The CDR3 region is CATSRWGTYEQYV. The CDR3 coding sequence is TGTGCCACCAGCAGATGGGGCACCTACGAGCAGTACGTC.

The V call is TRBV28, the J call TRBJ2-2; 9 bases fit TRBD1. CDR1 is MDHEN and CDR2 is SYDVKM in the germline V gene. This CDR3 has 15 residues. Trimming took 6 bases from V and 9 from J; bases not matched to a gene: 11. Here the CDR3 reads CASRLPGQGIRELFF. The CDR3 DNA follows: TGTGCCAGCAGACTGCCGGGACAGGGAATCCGGGAGCTGTTTTTT.

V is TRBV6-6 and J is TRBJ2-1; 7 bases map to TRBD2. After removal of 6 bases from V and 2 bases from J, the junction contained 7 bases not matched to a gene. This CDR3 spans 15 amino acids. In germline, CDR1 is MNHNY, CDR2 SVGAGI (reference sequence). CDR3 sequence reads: CASRGGSGPYNEQFF. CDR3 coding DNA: TGTGCCAGCAGGGGCGGGAGCGGACCCTACAATGAGCAGTTCTTC.

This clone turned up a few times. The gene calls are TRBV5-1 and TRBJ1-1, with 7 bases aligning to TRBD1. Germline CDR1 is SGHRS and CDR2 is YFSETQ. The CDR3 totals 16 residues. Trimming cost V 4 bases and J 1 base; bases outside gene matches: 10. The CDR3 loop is CASSEGQRKWNTEAFF. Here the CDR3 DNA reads TGCGCCAGCAGCGAGGGACAGAGGAAGTGGAACACTGAAGCTTTCTTT.

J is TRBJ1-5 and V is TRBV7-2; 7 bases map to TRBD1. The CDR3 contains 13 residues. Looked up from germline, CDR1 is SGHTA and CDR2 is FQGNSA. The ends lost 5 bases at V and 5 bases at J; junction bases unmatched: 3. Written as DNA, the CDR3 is TGTGCCAGCAGCATTCAGGGGGATCAGCCCCAGCATTTT. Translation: CASSIQGDQPQHF.

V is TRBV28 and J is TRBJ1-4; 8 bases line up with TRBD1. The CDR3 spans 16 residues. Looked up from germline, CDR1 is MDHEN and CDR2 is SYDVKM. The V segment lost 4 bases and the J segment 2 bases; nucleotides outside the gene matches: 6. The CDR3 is CASSSYGQGTNEKLFF. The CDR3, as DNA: TGTGCCAGCAGTTCCTACGGACAGGGCACTAATGAAAAACTGTTTTTT. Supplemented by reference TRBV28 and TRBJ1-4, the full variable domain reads DVKVTQSSRYLVKRTGEKVFLECVQDMDHENMFWYRQDPGLGLRLIYFSYDVKMKEKGDIPEGYSVSREKKERFSLILESASTNQTSMYLCASSSYGQGTNEKLFFGSGTQLSVL.